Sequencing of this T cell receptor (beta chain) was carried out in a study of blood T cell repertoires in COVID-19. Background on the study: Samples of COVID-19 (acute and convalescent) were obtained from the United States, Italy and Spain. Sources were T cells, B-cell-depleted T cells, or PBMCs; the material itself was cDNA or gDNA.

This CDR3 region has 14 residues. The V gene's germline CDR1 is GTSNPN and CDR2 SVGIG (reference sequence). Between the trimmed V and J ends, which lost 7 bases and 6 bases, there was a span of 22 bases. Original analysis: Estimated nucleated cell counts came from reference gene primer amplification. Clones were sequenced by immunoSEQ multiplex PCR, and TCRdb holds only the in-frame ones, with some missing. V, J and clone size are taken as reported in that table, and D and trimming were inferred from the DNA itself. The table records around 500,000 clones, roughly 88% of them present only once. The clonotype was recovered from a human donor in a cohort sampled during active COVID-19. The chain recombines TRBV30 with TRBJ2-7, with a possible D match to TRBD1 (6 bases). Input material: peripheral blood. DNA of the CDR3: TGTGCCTTCAATCCAGGGGTTTATCAGGGCGAGCAGTACTTC. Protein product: CAFNPGVYQGEQYF. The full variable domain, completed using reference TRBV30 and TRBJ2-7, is SQTIHQWPATLVQPVGSPLSLECTVEGTSNPNLYWYRQAAGRGLQLLFYSVGIGQISSEVPQNLSASRPQDRQFILSSKKLLLSDSGFYLCAFNPGVYQGEQYFGPGTRLTVT.